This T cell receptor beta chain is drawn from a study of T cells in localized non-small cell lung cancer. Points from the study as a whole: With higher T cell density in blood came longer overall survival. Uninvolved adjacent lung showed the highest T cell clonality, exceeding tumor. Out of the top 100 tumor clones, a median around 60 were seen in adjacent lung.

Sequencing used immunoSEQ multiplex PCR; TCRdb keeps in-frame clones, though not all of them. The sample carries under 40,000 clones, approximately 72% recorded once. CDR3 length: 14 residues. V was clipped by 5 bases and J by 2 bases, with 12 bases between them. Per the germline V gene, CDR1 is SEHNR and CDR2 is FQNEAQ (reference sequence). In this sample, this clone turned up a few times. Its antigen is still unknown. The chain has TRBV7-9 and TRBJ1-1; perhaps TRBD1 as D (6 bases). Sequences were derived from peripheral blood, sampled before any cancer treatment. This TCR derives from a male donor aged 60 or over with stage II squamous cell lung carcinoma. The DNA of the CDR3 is TGTGCCAGCAGCGAAATACAGGGAAACACTGAAGCTTTCTTT. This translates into CASSEIQGNTEAFF. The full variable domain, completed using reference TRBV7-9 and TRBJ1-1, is DTGVSQNPRHKITKRGQNVTFRCDPISEHNRLYWYRQTLGQGPEFLTYFQNEAQLEKSRLLSDRFSAERPKGSFSTLEIQRTEQGDSAMYLCASSEIQGNTEAFFGQGTRLTVV.